Described below is a single T cell receptor beta chain sequence and its context. The ends were cut back, 3 bases at V and 1 base at J, with 12 bases in the middle. The CDR3 covers 15 residues. The germline V gene encodes CDR1 SGDLS and CDR2 YYNGEE. TCR beta chains were sequenced at survey level with immunoSEQ. The protocol was immunoSEQ multiplex PCR, while the TCRdb copy is restricted to in-frame clones and leaves out a portion. The sample records about 68,000 clones, about 93% being singletons. The chain couples TRBV9 to TRBJ2-3, with D maybe TRBD2 (7 bases). The clonotype comes from a man in his forties or fifties with rheumatoid arthritis. The sample comprised PBMCs. The CDR3 region is CASSAGGAGTDTQYF. CDR3 DNA: TGTGCCAGCAGCGCTGGGGGGGCAGGCACAGATACGCAGTATTTT. The full variable domain, in which reference TRBV9 and TRBJ2-3 provide the parts outside the CDR3, is DSGVTQTPKHLITATGQRVTLRCSPRSGDLSVYWYQQSLDQGLQFLIQYYNGEERAKGNILERFSAQQFPDLHSELNLSSLELGDSALYFCASSAGGAGTDTQYFGPGTRLTVL.